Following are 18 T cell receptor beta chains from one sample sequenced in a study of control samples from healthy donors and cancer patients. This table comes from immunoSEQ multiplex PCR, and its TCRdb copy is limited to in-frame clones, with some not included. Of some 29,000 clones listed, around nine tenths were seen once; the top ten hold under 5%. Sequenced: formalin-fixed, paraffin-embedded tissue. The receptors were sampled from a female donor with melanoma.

CDR3 DNA: TGTGCCAGCAGCCCTTCGGCCTACAGGGACACCGGGGAGCTGTTTTTT. Translation gives CASSPSAYRDTGELFF. The chain has TRBV9 and TRBJ2-2, with D maybe TRBD1 (6 bases). V was trimmed by 4 bases and J by 3 bases, leaving 16 bases between them. Germline loops: CDR1 SGDLS, CDR2 YYNGEE. CDR3 size: 16 residues.

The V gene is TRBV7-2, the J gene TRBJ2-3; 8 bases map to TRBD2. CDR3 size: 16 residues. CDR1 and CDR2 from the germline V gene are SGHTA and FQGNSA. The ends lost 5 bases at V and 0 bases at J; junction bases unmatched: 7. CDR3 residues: CASSQSGRASTDTQYF. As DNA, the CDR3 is TGTGCCAGCAGCCAGAGCGGGAGAGCTAGCACAGATACGCAGTATTTT. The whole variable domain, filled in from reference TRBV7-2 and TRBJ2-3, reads GAGVSQSPSNKVTEKGKDVELRCDPISGHTALYWYRQSLGQGLEFLIYFQGNSAPDKSGLPSDRFSAERTGGSVSTLTIQRTQQEDSAVYLCASSQSGRASTDTQYFGPGTRLTVL.

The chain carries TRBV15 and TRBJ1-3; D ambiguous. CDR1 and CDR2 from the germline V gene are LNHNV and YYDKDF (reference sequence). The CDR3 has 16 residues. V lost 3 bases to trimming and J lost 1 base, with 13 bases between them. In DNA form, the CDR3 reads TGTGCCACCAGCAGTCTATGGAGGGAATCTGGAAACACCATATATTTT. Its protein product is CATSSLWRESGNTIYF.

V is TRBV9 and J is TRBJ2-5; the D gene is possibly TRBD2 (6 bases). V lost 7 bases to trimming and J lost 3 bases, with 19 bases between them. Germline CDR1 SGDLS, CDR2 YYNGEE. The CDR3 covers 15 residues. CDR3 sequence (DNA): TGTGCCAGCTGTTCTACCGGGACTTCGGAAGAGACCCAGTACTTC. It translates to CASCSTGTSEETQYF.

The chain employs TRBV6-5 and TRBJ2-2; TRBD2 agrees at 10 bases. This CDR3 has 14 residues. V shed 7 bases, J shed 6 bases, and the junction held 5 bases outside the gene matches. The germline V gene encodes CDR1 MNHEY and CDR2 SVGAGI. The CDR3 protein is CASNPSGRAGELFF. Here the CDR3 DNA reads TGTGCCAGCAATCCAAGCGGGAGGGCCGGGGAGCTGTTTTTT.

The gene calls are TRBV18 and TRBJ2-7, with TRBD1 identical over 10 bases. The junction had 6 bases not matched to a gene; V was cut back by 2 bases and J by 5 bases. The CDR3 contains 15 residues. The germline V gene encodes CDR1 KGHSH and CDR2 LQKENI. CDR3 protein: CASSPGQGVRDEQYF. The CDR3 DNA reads TGTGCCAGCTCACCAGGACAGGGGGTGAGGGACGAGCAGTACTTC.

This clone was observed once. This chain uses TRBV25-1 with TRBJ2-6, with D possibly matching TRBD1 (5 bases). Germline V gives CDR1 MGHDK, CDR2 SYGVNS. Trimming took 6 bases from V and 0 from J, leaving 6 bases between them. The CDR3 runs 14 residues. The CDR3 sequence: CASSRASGANVLTF. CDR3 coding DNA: TGTGCCAGCAGCAGGGCCTCTGGGGCCAACGTCCTGACTTTC.

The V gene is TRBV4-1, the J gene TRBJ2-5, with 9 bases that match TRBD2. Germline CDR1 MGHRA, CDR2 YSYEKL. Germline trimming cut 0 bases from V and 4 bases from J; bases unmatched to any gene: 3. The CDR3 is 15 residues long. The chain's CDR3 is CASSQEPSGTETQYF. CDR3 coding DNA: TGCGCCAGCAGCCAAGAACCTAGCGGGACAGAGACCCAGTACTTC.

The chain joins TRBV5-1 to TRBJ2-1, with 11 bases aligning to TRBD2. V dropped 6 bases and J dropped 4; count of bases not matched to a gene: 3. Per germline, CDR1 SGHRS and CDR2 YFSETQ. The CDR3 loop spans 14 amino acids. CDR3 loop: CASKTSGTYNEQFF. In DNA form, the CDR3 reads TGCGCCAGCAAGACTAGCGGGACGTACAATGAGCAGTTCTTC.

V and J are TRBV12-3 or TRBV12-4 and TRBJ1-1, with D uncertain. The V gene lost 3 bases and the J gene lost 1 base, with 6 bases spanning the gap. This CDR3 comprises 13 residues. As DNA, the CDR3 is TGTGCCAGCAGTTTGGACCCGAACACTGAAGCTTTCTTT. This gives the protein CASSLDPNTEAFF.

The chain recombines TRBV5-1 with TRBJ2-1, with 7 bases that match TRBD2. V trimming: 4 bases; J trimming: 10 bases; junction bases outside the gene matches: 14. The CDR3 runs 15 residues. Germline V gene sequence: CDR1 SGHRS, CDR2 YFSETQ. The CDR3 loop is CASSEPGLPPLEQFF. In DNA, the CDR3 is TGCGCCAGCAGCGAGCCGGGACTACCCCCACTAGAGCAGTTCTTC.

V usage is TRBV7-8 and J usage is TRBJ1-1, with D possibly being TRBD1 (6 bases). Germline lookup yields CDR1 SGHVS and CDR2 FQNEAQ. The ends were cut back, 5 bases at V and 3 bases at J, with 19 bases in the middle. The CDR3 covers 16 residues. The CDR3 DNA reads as TGTGCCAGCAGCAAACAGGGAATTGGGACGGACACTGAAGCTTTCTTT. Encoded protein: CASSKQGIGTDTEAFF.

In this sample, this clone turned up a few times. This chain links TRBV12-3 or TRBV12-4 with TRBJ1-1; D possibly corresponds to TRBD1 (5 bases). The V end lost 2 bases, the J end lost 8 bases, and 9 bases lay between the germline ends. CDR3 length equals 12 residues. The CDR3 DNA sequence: TGTGCCAGCAGTTTATCGGGACTCGAAGCTTTCTTT. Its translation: CASSLSGLEAFF.

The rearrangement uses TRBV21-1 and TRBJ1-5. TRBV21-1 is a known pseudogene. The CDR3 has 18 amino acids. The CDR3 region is CASSKPRVDGRTHQPQHF. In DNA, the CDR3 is TGTGCCAGCAGCAAACCCCGGGTCGATGGCAGGACTCATCAGCCCCAGCATTTT.

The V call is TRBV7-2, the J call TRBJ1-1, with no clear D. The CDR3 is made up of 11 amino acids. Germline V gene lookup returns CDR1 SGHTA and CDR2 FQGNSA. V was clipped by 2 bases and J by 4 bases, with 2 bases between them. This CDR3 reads CASSLPTEAFF. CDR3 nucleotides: TGTGCCAGCAGCTTACCCACTGAAGCTTTCTTT. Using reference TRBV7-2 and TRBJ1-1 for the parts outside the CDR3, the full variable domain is GAGVSQSPSNKVTEKGKDVELRCDPISGHTALYWYRQSLGQGLEFLIYFQGNSAPDKSGLPSDRFSAERTGGSVSTLTIQRTQQEDSAVYLCASSLPTEAFFGQGTRLTVV.

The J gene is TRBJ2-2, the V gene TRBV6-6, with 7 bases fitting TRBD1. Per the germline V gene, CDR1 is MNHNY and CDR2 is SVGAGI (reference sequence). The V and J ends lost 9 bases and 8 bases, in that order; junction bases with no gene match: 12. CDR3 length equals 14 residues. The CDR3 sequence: CARPRTGQRGELFF. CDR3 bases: TGTGCCAGGCCGAGGACAGGCCAGCGGGGGGAGCTGTTTTTT.

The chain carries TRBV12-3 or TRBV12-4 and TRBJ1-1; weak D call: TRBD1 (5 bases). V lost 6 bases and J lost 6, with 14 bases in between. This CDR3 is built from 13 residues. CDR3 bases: TGTGCCAGCAGCCTCCCGGGACGTGCTGAAGCTTTCTTT. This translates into CASSLPGRAEAFF.

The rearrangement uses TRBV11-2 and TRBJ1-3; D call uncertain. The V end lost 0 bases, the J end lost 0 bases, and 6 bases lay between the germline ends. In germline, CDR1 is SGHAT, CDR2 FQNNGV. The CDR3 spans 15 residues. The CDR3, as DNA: TGTGCCAGCAGCTTAGACAGATCCTCTGGAAACACCATATATTTT. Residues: CASSLDRSSGNTIYF.